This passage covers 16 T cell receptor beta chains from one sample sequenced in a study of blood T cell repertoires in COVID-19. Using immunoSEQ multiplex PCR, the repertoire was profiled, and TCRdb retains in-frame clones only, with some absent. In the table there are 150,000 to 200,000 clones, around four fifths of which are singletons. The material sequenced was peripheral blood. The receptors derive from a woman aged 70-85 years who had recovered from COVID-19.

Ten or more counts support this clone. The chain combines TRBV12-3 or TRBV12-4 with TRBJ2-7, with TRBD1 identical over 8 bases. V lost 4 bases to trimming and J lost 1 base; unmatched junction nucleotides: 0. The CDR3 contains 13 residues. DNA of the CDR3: TGTGCCAGCAGTTGGGACAGGTCCTACGAGCAGTACTTC. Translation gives CASSWDRSYEQYF.

This CDR3 is CASSIEGIIGVEQYF. CDR3 nucleotide sequence: TGTGCCAGTAGTATAGAGGGCATCATAGGGGTCGAGCAGTACTTC. The chain couples TRBV19 to TRBJ2-7, with D possibly being TRBD1 (5 bases). V lost 0 bases, J lost 6 bases, and 15 bases lay in between. The CDR3 contains 15 residues. Germline V gives CDR1 LNHDA, CDR2 SQIVND (reference sequence).

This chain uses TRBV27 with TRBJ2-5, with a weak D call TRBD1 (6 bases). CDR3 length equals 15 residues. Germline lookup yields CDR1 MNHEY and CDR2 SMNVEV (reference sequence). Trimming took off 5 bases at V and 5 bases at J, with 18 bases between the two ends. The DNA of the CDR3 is TGTGCCAGCAGTACCCAGGGGCCCCGGGTGGAGACCCAGTACTTC. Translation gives CASSTQGPRVETQYF.

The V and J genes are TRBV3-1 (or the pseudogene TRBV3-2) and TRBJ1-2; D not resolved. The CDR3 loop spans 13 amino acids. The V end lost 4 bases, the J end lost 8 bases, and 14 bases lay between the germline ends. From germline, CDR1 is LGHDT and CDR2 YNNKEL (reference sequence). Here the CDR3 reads CASSPTGGGGYTF. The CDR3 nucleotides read TGTGCCAGCAGCCCGACCGGCGGCGGGGGCTACACCTTC.

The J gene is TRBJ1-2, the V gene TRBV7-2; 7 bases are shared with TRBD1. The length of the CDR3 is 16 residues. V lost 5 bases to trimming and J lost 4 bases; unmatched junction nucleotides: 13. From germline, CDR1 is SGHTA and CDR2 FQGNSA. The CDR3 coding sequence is TGTGCCAGCAGCACCCGACAGGGCCTCTTCGGCTATGGCTACACCTTC. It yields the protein CASSTRQGLFGYGYTF.

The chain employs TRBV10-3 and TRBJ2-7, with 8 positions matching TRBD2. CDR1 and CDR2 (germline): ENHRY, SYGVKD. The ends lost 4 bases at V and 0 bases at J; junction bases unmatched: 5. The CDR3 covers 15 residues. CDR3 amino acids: CAISAGGGSSYEQYF. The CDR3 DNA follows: TGTGCCATCAGTGCGGGAGGGGGGAGCTCCTACGAGCAGTACTTC.

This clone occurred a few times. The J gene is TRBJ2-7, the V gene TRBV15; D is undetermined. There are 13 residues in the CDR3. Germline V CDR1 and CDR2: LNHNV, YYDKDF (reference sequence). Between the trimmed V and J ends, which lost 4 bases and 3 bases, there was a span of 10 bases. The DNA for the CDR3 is TGTGCCACCAGCACCCGAGGTGGCTACGAGCAGTACTTC. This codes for CATSTRGGYEQYF. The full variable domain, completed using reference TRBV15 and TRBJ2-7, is DAMVIQNPRYQVTQFGKPVTLSCSQTLNHNVMYWYQQKSSQAPKLLFHYYDKDFNNEADTPDNFQSRRPNTSFCFLDIRSPGLGDTAMYLCATSTRGGYEQYFGPGTRLTVT.

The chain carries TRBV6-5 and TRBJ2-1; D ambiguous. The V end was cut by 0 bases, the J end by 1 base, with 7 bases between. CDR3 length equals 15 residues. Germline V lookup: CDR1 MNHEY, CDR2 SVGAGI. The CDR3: CASSYSSLSYNEQFF. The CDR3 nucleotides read TGTGCCAGCAGTTACTCGAGTCTATCCTACAATGAGCAGTTCTTC.

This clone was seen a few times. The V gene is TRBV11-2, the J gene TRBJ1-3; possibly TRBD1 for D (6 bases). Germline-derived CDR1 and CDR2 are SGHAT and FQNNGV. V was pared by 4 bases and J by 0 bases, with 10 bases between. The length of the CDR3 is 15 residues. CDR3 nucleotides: TGTGCCAGCAGCTGGACAGCCTTCTCTGGAAACACCATATATTTT. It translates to CASSWTAFSGNTIYF.

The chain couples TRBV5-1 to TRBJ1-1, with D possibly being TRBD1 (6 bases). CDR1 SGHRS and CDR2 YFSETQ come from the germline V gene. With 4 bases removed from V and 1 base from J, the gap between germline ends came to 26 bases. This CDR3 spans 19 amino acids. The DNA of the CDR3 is TGCGCCAGCAGCGCCGGAGGACAAGGGTTAGGGGGTAAGAACACTGAAGCTTTCTTT. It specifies CASSAGGQGLGGKNTEAFF.

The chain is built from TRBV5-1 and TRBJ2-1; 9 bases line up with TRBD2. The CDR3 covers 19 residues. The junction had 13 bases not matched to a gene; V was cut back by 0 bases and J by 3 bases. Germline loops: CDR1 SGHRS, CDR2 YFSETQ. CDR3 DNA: TGCGCCAGCAGCTTGGCCCCACCAGGGCTAGCGGGAAACTACAATGAGCAGTTCTTC. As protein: CASSLAPPGLAGNYNEQFF.

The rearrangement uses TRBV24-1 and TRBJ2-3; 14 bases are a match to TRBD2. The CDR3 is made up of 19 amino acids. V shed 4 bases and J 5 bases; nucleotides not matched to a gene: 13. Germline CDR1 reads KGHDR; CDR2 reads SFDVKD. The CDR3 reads CATSDPGTSGGPLGDTQYF. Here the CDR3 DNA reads TGTGCCACCAGTGACCCTGGGACTAGCGGGGGCCCCTTGGGAGATACGCAGTATTTT.

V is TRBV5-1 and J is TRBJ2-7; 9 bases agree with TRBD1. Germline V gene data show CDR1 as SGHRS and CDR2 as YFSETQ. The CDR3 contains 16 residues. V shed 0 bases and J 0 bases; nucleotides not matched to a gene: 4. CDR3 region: CASSLGGTGNSYEQYF. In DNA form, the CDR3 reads TGCGCCAGCAGCTTGGGGGGGACAGGGAACTCCTACGAGCAGTACTTC.

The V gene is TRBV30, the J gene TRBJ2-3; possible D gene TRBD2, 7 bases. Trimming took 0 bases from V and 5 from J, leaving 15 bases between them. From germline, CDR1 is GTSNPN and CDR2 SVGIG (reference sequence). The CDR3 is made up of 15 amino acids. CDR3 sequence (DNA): TGTGCCTGGAGTGTGGGGGGGGCCTGGGGAGATACGCAGTATTTT. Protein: CAWSVGGAWGDTQYF.

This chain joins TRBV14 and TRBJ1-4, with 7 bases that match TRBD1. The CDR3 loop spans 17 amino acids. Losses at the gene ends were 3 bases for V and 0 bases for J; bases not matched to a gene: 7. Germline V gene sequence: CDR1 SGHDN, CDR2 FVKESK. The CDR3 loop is CASSQTGTEPTNEKLFF. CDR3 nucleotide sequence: TGTGCCAGCAGCCAGACCGGGACAGAGCCAACTAATGAAAAACTGTTTTTT.

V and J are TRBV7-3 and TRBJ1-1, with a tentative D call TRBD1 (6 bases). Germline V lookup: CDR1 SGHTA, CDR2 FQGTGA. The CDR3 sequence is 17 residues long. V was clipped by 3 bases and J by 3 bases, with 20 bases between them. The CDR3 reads CASSLAVGRGGYTEAFF. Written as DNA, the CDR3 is TGTGCCAGCAGCTTGGCTGTTGGCAGGGGCGGCTACACTGAAGCTTTCTTT. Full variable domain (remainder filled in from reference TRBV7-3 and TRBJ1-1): GAGVSQTPSNKVTEKGKYVELRCDPISGHTALYWYRQSLGQGPEFLIYFQGTGAADDSGLPNDRFFAVRPEGSVSTLKIQRTERGDSAVYLCASSLAVGRGGYTEAFFGQGTRLTVV.